This T cell receptor beta chain was sequenced for a study of cytomegalovirus exposure and HLA in healthy donors. Study background: Previous work identified around 120 million unique TCR beta sequences from approximately 190 million T cells. Study results and caveats: Clonal expansion was found to be greater in HLA-associated TCR beta chains than in equally common others in a later analysis. Indistinguishable V segments such as TRBV6-2 and TRBV6-3 were excluded. Follow-up analysis seemed to connect common viral pathogens with several of the most significant clusters identified.

The germline V and J ends were trimmed by 0 bases and 5 bases, with 7 bases remaining between them. There are 13 residues in the CDR3. Germline CDR1 SGDLS, CDR2 YYNGEE. The PCR employed 60 Vbeta primers together with 13 Jbeta primers. Assay used: immunoSEQ multiplex PCR; TCRdb lists only in-frame clones, some missing. This table has 75,000 to 95,000 clones, approximately 85% appearing once. Turning to this clone: The antigen is not known.

This clonotype originated in a young woman in good health and CMV-seropositive. V usage is TRBV9 and J usage is TRBJ2-3, with D possibly being TRBD1 (5 bases). The sample taken for sequencing was PBMCs. The CDR3 DNA follows: TGTGCCAGCAGCGTAGCCAGGGAAGATACGCAGTATTTT. It yields the protein CASSVAREDTQYF.